Sequencing of this T cell receptor beta chain was carried out in a study of blood T cell repertoires in COVID-19. Overall study context: Acute and convalescent COVID-19 specimens originated in the United States, Italy and Spain. The analysed material was cDNA or gDNA that came from T cells, B-cell-depleted T cells, or PBMCs.

This clone was counted a few times. Germline V lookup: CDR1 GTSNPN, CDR2 SVGIG (reference sequence). V lost 5 bases to trimming and J lost 3 bases, with 14 bases between them. There are 14 residues in the CDR3. As originally analysed: The authors estimated nucleated cell counts from reference gene primer amplification. Assay used: immunoSEQ multiplex PCR; TCRdb lists only in-frame clones, some missing. The V and J calls and the clone size are those of that table, but D and trimming were determined from the DNA. Of approximately 180,000 clones listed, roughly 91% are singletons. The TCR originated in a man aged 35-49 years with active or convalescent COVID-19. The chain couples TRBV30 to TRBJ1-5; D remains ambiguous. Sequencing input: peripheral blood. The DNA of the CDR3 is TGTGCCTGGGGCAAGGAGGGATACAATCAGCCCCAGCATTTT. Translated: CAWGKEGYNQPQHF.